This TCR beta chain was captured by sequencing in a study of shared clonotypes between healthy human individuals. Study in general: The composition of the donors was a couple of women and a few men aged 18 to 49.

Trimming removed 1 base from V and 5 bases from J, with 12 bases in between. Germline V gene sequence: CDR1 SNHLY, CDR2 FYNNEI. This CDR3 region has 15 residues. All donors were healthy HIV-negative adults lacking recent acute infections or vaccinations. The study drew all its donors from Caucasian adults living in Nashville, Tennessee. The protocol was immunoSEQ multiplex PCR, while the TCRdb copy is restricted to in-frame clones and leaves out a portion. The repertoire holds 550,000 to 850,000 clones, with around 72% as singletons. This TCR was sampled from a woman aged 25-40 years in good health. The sequenced sample consisted of memory CD4+ T cells sorted from blood. Subset described: CD45RA-negative fraction. The gene calls are TRBV2 and TRBJ2-1; D is unclear. The CDR3 loop is CASSEGRILNNEQFF. The CDR3 DNA follows: TGTGCCAGCAGTGAAGGGCGGATACTCAACAATGAGCAGTTCTTC.